This is a list of T cell receptor beta chains from one sample in a study of blood T cell repertoires in COVID-19. TCRdb keeps only in-frame clones here, not all; method: immunoSEQ multiplex PCR. This sample carries about 400,000 clones, 88% of them seen once, and the ten largest clones take over 0.9%. Sequences were obtained from PBMCs or T cells enriched from blood (not recorded which). The receptors here all came from a woman aged 30 to 39 with acute COVID-19. Both conserved end residues are part of each CDR3. The D gene is left open where the match is weak. The size entry is marked missing in some rows and otherwise reads once, few, many or a size class.

>TRBD2|.|TRBV4-3|TRBJ2-5
TGCGCCAGCAGCCAAGATCGGAGCGGGGGGCCGAGGGAGACCCAGTACTTC
CASSQDRSGGPRETQYF
>TRBD2|.|TRBV3-1/TRBV3-2|TRBJ2-1
TGTGCCAGCAGCCAAAGGACTAGCGGGGGTAATTTTCAGTTCTTC
CASSQRTSGGNFQFF
>TRBD2|.|TRBV5-1|TRBJ2-1
TGCGCCAGCAGCTTGGAAAGCGGGGGGGCTACCTTCTACAATGAGCAGTTCTTC
CASSLESGGATFYNEQFF
>TRBD2|.|TRBV9|TRBJ2-1
TGTGCCAGCAGCGTAGGGCGGGGGGCTTACAATGAGCAGTTCTTC
CASSVGRGAYNEQFF
>TRBD1|.|TRBV18|TRBJ1-2
TGTGCCAGCTCAACCGGGACAGCAACTAGAACTAACTATGGCTACACCTTC
CASSTGTATRTNYGYTF
>.|.|TRBV27|TRBJ1-5
TGTGCCAGCAGTTTATCTGGGGGGGACCATCAGCCCCAGCATTTT
CASSLSGGDHQPQHF
>TRBD1|.|TRBV5-1|TRBJ1-1
TGCGCCAGCAGCTTGGCAGGGGGCGTGATGAACACTGAAGCTTTCTTT
CASSLAGGVMNTEAFF
>TRBD2|.|TRBV3-1/TRBV3-2|TRBJ2-2
TGTGCCAGCAGCCAGCTAGCGGGGGGGCCTGGCACCGGGGAGCTGTTTTTT
CASSQLAGGPGTGELFF
>TRBD2|.|TRBV11-1|TRBJ2-1
TGTGCCAGCAGCTTACGGCCTCGCGGGGGCAATGAGCAGTTCTTC
CASSLRPRGGNEQFF
>TRBD1|.|TRBV4-1|TRBJ1-6
TGCGCCAGCAGCCATGTCGGACAGGCCCCTCTGCTCCACTTT
CASSHVGQAPLLHF
>.|.|TRBV3-1/TRBV3-2|TRBJ1-4
TGTGCCAGCAGCCAAGAGTTGGGGCGGCCCGGTGGAAAACTGTTTTTT
CASSQELGRPGGKLFF
>TRBD1|.|TRBV19|TRBJ1-5
TGTGCCAGTTCTAGACAGGGGATGATTAGCAATCAGCCCCAGCATTTT
CASSRQGMISNQPQHF
>TRBD1|.|TRBV6-5|TRBJ1-2
TGTGCCAGCAGTATTGAGCCGGGACAGGGATATGGCTACACCTTC
CASSIEPGQGYGYTF
>TRBD1|once|TRBV2|TRBJ2-1
TGTGCCAGCAGTATTAACAGGGGGTACAATGAGCAGTTCTTC
CASSINRGYNEQFF
>.|.|TRBV5-1|TRBJ2-2
TGCGCCAGCAGCTTCGAACTAGCTGCCACCGGGGAGCTGTTTTTT
CASSFELAATGELFF
>TRBD1|.|TRBV2|TRBJ1-1
TGTGCCAGCAGATTGACAGGGACTAACACTGAAGCTTTCTTT
CASRLTGTNTEAFF
>.|.|TRBV27|TRBJ1-2
TGTGCCAGCAGTTTTCAGGGGAACTATGGCTACACCTTC
CASSFQGNYGYTF
>TRBD1|.|TRBV19|TRBJ1-6
TGTGCCAGTAGTATTTTGGGACAGGGGCCGGGGGCACCCCTCCACTTT
CASSILGQGPGAPLHF
>TRBD1|.|TRBV2|TRBJ1-2
TGTGCCAACCTACAGGGGGACTATGGCTACACCTTC
CANLQGDYGYTF
>TRBD2|few|TRBV4-2|TRBJ2-1
TGTGCCAGCAGCCACGGGGCTAGCGGGGGGGACAATGAGCAGTTCTTC
CASSHGASGGDNEQFF
>.|once|TRBV9|TRBJ2-7
TGTGCCAGCAGCGCCGCCAGAGGCGGTTCCTTCTACGAGCAGTACTTC
CASSAARGGSFYEQYF
>TRBD1|.|TRBV5-1|TRBJ1-3
TGCGCCAGCAGCAGGACAGGTGTCTCTGGAAACACCATATATTTT
CASSRTGVSGNTIYF
>TRBD2|.|TRBV6-5|TRBJ2-1
TGTGCCAGCAGCTTTTTAGCGGGGGACTACAATGAGCAGTTCTTC
CASSFLAGDYNEQFF
>.|.|TRBV7-2|TRBJ2-5
TGTGCCAGCAGCCCGCGGTATGGCGGGGGCCCCGGGGAGACCCAGTACTTC
CASSPRYGGGPGETQYF
>.|.|TRBV5-1|TRBJ2-7
TGCGCCAGCAGCTTGGACAGCGAGCAGTACTTC
CASSLDSEQYF
>.|.|TRBV6-5|TRBJ1-5
TGTGCCAGCAGTTCCCTTGTTGCGAGCAATCAGCCCCAGCATTTT
CASSSLVASNQPQHF
>.|.|TRBV10-1|TRBJ1-6
TGCGCCAGCAGTGAGTCCACTAGTGGCCGATCACCCCTCCACTTT
CASSESTSGRSPLHF
>.|.|TRBV15|TRBJ1-4
TGTGCCACCAGCAGTGGGCAGGGGAAGAATGAAAAACTGTTTTTT
CATSSGQGKNEKLFF